One sample yielded the 27 T cell receptor beta chains listed below, sequenced in a study of cytomegalovirus exposure and HLA in healthy donors. PCR amplification relied on 60 Vbeta primers (plus 13 Jbeta primers). The table came from immunoSEQ multiplex PCR; TCRdb's copy has only in-frame clones and leaves some out. The sample holds about 120,000 clones, 78% seen once. Specimen: PBMCs. These receptors came from a woman aged 25 to 45 in good health and CMV-seropositive.

Only a few counts were recorded for this clone. The genes are TRBV14 and TRBJ2-3, with 12 bases that match TRBD2. The trim removed 4 bases at V and 1 base at J, leaving 6 bases unmatched. The CDR3 is 17 amino acids. Looked up from germline, CDR1 is SGHDN and CDR2 is FVKESK. The CDR3 DNA sequence: TGTGCCAGCAGCCGGGGACTAGCGGGCTCCCGCACAGATACGCAGTATTTT. Translation gives CASSRGLAGSRTDTQYF.

The rearrangement links TRBV6-1 to TRBJ1-2; no clear D. Trimming took off 7 bases at V and 2 bases at J, with 14 bases between the two ends. Per the germline V gene, CDR1 is MNHNS and CDR2 is SASEGT. The CDR3 totals 14 residues. Here the CDR3 reads CASTLEVANYGYTF. DNA for the CDR3: TGTGCCAGCACCCTGGAGGTAGCAAACTATGGCTACACCTTC.

The chain recombines TRBV5-8 with TRBJ1-2; the D is unclear. Germline CDR1 reads SGHTS; CDR2 reads YDEGEE. There are 15 residues in the CDR3. V lost 4 bases to trimming and J lost 5 bases, with 18 bases between them. CDR3 DNA sequence: TGTGCCAGCAGCCTCCGTTATTCGGTCCTATATGGCTACACCTTC. It codes for CASSLRYSVLYGYTF.

The chain uses TRBV15 and TRBJ1-4; D might be TRBD1 (5 bases). The CDR3 covers 14 residues. Trimming took 3 bases from V and 8 from J, leaving 13 bases between them. Germline V lookup: CDR1 LNHNV, CDR2 YYDKDF (reference sequence). CDR3 sequence (DNA): TGTGCCACCAGCAGGTCCAGGGTAAACGAAAAACTGTTTTTT. It encodes CATSRSRVNEKLFF.

The chain employs TRBV7-9 and TRBJ2-1; D remains ambiguous. The V end lost 1 base, the J end lost 6 bases, and 10 bases lay between the germline ends. Germline assignment: CDR1 SEHNR and CDR2 FQNEAQ (reference sequence). This CDR3 region has 14 residues. The CDR3 sequence is CASSLVVVGNEQFF. The CDR3 DNA is TGTGCCAGCAGCTTAGTAGTAGTTGGCAATGAGCAGTTCTTC.

The sample holds a few counts of this clone. DNA of the CDR3: TGTGCCAGCAGCAAATGGGGACAGGGGAATCGAGGTGAGCAGTTCTTC. It specifies CASSKWGQGNRGEQFF. This rearrangement joins TRBV13 to TRBJ2-1; TRBD1 matches 10 bases. The junction had 13 bases not matched to a gene; V was cut back by 5 bases and J by 9 bases. The length of the CDR3 is 16 residues. Germline V CDR1 and CDR2: PRHDT, FYEKMQ (reference sequence).

This clone was recorded only once. The genes are TRBV15 and TRBJ2-1, with 7 bases fitting TRBD2. CDR3 length equals 17 residues. V dropped 1 base and J dropped 4; count of bases not matched to a gene: 10. Germline values: CDR1 LNHNV, CDR2 YYDKDF (reference sequence). The CDR3 region has the DNA TGTGCCACCAGCAGAGCCCGTGGCGGGACTATTTACAATGAGCAGTTCTTC. Protein sequence: CATSRARGGTIYNEQFF.

The chain is built from TRBV5-5 and TRBJ1-4, with TRBD1 identical over 8 bases. The CDR3 is made up of 17 amino acids. The trim removed 1 base at V and 8 bases at J, leaving 13 bases unmatched. Germline V lookup: CDR1 SGHKS, CDR2 YYEKEE (reference sequence). The DNA for the CDR3 is TGTGCCAGCAGCTTGTTGGGACAGGCCGCCAAAGGGGAAAAACTGTTTTTT. Translated: CASSLLGQAAKGEKLFF.

The rearrangement links TRBV15 to TRBJ2-2; no clear D. Germline-derived CDR1 and CDR2 are LNHNV and YYDKDF (reference sequence). The CDR3 totals 13 residues. The ends were cut back, 0 bases at V and 4 bases at J, with 3 bases in the middle. The CDR3 spells CATSREATGELFF. The DNA of the CDR3 is TGTGCCACCAGCAGAGAGGCCACCGGGGAGCTGTTTTTT.

The chain links TRBV7-2 to TRBJ2-2; D is perhaps TRBD2 (5 bases). CDR1 and CDR2 from the germline V gene are SGHTA and FQGNSA. V gave up 7 bases and J gave up 6 bases, with 12 bases separating them. The CDR3 covers 13 residues. In DNA form, the CDR3 reads TGTGCCAGCACTCAGCGGCTAGCCGGGGAGCTGTTTTTT. Translating it yields CASTQRLAGELFF.

This clone was detected a few times. The rearrangement links TRBV2 to TRBJ1-1; TRBD1 is a possible D gene (5 bases). V lost 8 bases and J lost 11, with 12 bases in between. CDR1 and CDR2 from the germline V gene are SNHLY and FYNNEI. CDR3 size: 10 residues. CDR3 protein: CASGDSGAFF. As DNA, the CDR3 is TGTGCCAGCGGAGACAGTGGTGCTTTCTTT.

This clone was observed a few times. This rearrangement joins TRBV6-1 to TRBJ1-1; D unresolved. V was shortened by 0 bases and J by 2 bases, with 7 bases between the two germline ends. Germline CDR1 reads MNHNS; CDR2 reads SASEGT. The CDR3 is 14 amino acids. CDR3 protein: CASSEAQINTEAFF. CDR3 bases: TGTGCCAGCAGTGAAGCTCAGATTAACACTGAAGCTTTCTTT.

Only a few counts were recorded for this clone. The V and J genes are TRBV19 and TRBJ1-3; the match to TRBD1 covers 8 bases. Germline V CDR1 and CDR2: LNHDA, SQIVND (reference sequence). With 7 bases clipped from V and 4 bases from J, the junction kept 6 bases outside the gene matches. The CDR3 is 14 residues long. This CDR3 is CASKDAGGGNTIYF. Here the CDR3 DNA reads TGTGCCAGTAAAGACGCAGGGGGCGGAAACACCATATATTTT.

The chain couples TRBV29-1 to TRBJ2-3; the match to TRBD2 covers 7 bases. This CDR3 has 14 residues. Germline lookup yields CDR1 SQVTM and CDR2 ANQGSEA. Trimming removed 6 bases from V and 3 bases from J; junction bases left unmatched: 9. The CDR3 region is CSVGGRGGTDTQYF. The CDR3 nucleotides read TGCAGCGTCGGGGGTCGGGGAGGGACAGATACGCAGTATTTT.

The chain couples TRBV5-4 to TRBJ2-7; 8 bases fit TRBD2. The CDR3 sequence is 14 residues long. With V trimmed by 2 bases and J by 6 bases, 7 bases remained unmatched. CDR1 and CDR2 (germline): SGHNT, YYREEE (reference sequence). CDR3 nucleotides: TGTGCCAGCAGCTTAGAACGGGGGGGTGGCGAGCAGTACTTC. Amino acid sequence: CASSLERGGGEQYF. Using reference TRBV5-4 and TRBJ2-7 for the parts outside the CDR3, the full variable domain is ETGVTQSPTHLIKTRGQQVTLRCSSQSGHNTVSWYQQALGQGPQFIFQYYREEENGRGNFPPRFSGLQFPNYSSELNVNALELDDSALYLCASSLERGGGEQYFGPGTRLTVT.

The chain couples TRBV28 to TRBJ2-1, with TRBD2 identical over 9 bases. The CDR3 contains 15 residues. Germline V gene lookup returns CDR1 MDHEN and CDR2 SYDVKM. J gave up 2 bases and V 5 bases, and 4 bases lay outside the gene matches. The CDR3 sequence: CASSQTSGPYNEQFF. Written as DNA, the CDR3 is TGTGCCAGCAGTCAGACTAGCGGCCCCTACAATGAGCAGTTCTTC.

The chain carries TRBV6-1 and TRBJ2-5; TRBD2 is a possible D gene (6 bases). This CDR3 is 14 amino acids long. CDR1 is MNHNS and CDR2 is SASEGT in the germline V gene. V was pared by 3 bases and J by 5 bases, with 13 bases between. The CDR3 is CASSETWRGETQYF. Here the CDR3 DNA reads TGTGCCAGCAGTGAGACTTGGAGGGGTGAGACCCAGTACTTC.

This CDR3 reads CASIKRDGAYEQYF. DNA of the CDR3: TGTGCCAGCATAAAGCGGGACGGAGCCTACGAGCAGTACTTC. The chain links TRBV28 to TRBJ2-7, with 7 bases aligning to TRBD2. J was trimmed by 2 bases and V by 7 bases; bases with no gene match: 8. This CDR3 spans 14 amino acids. The germline V gene has CDR1 MDHEN and CDR2 SYDVKM.

This chain connects TRBV6-5 to TRBJ1-1; D possibly corresponds to TRBD1 (6 bases). The CDR3 is 14 residues long. Trimming shortened V by 4 bases and J by 1 base, and 10 bases separated the two germline ends. Germline V lookup: CDR1 MNHEY, CDR2 SVGAGI. The CDR3 sequence: CASSSLTGNTEAFF. The DNA of the CDR3 is TGTGCCAGCAGTTCATTGACAGGGAACACTGAAGCTTTCTTT.

In DNA form, the CDR3 reads TGTGCCAGCAGCTTAGGAGGCGCGGGGGGGCCGGGTAATGAGCAGTTCTTC. It codes for CASSLGGAGGPGNEQFF. The chain is built from TRBV7-9 and TRBJ2-1, with TRBD2 matching 9 bases. J gave up 7 bases and V 1 base, and 11 bases lay outside the gene matches. The germline CDR1 and CDR2 sequences are SEHNR and FQNEAQ (reference sequence). The CDR3 runs to 17 residues.

The chain joins TRBV5-1 to TRBJ2-2; possible D gene TRBD2, 5 bases. Germline lookup yields CDR1 SGHRS and CDR2 YFSETQ. V was pared by 1 base and J by 4 bases, with 14 bases between. This CDR3 has 16 residues. CDR3 in amino acids: CASSLKGYEGTGELFF. CDR3 in DNA: TGCGCCAGCAGCTTGAAAGGGTATGAGGGCACCGGGGAGCTGTTTTTT.

This sequence joins TRBV9 and TRBJ1-6; possibly TRBD1 for D (5 bases). The CDR3 covers 15 residues. Trimming shortened V by 5 bases and J by 1 base, and 10 bases separated the two germline ends. In germline, CDR1 is SGDLS, CDR2 YYNGEE. The CDR3 DNA sequence: TGTGCCAGCAGGGGGGAGGAGTCCTATAATTCACCCCTCCACTTT. This codes for CASRGEESYNSPLHF.

The chain recombines TRBV11-2 with TRBJ1-1, with D maybe TRBD1 (5 bases). Trimming pared 0 bases from V and 6 bases from J, leaving 17 bases between. Germline CDR1 is SGHAT and CDR2 is FQNNGV. The CDR3 extends over 16 amino acids. In nucleotides, the CDR3 is TGTGCCAGCAGCTTAGATCGAGGGGCGGGGTTAGCTGAAGCTTTCTTT. It encodes CASSLDRGAGLAEAFF.

The genes are TRBV7-9 and TRBJ1-6; TRBD1 matches 8 bases. The germline CDR1 and CDR2 sequences are SEHNR and FQNEAQ (reference sequence). This CDR3 has 15 amino acids. The trim removed 5 bases at V and 6 bases at J, leaving 6 bases unmatched. The CDR3 is CASSDGQGVNSPLHF. The CDR3 DNA follows: TGTGCCAGCAGCGACGGACAGGGTGTTAATTCACCCCTCCACTTT.

This clone was observed a few times. This chain links TRBV7-2 with TRBJ2-3, with 9 bases fitting TRBD1. CDR1 is SGHTA, CDR2 FQGNSA, per germline. V lost 6 bases to trimming and J lost 4 bases; unmatched junction nucleotides: 8. This CDR3 has 15 residues. The CDR3 nucleotides are TGTGCCAGCAGGGACGGGACAGGGTGGTCAGATACGCAGTATTTT. Encoded protein: CASRDGTGWSDTQYF.

V usage is TRBV5-5 and J usage is TRBJ2-4; D not resolved. CDR1 is SGHKS and CDR2 is YYEKEE in the germline V gene (reference sequence). The CDR3 has 13 amino acids. The V and J ends lost 0 bases and 10 bases respectively, with 11 bases between them. Here the CDR3 reads CASSLVTDNIQYF. The DNA for the CDR3 is TGTGCCAGCAGCTTGGTTACAGATAATATTCAGTACTTC.

The chain combines TRBV7-3 with TRBJ2-1, with D tentatively TRBD1 (6 bases). The CDR3 sequence is 14 residues long. Germline lookup yields CDR1 SGHTA and CDR2 FQGTGA. V lost 5 bases and J lost 5, with 13 bases in between. DNA of the CDR3: TGTGCCAGCAGCACGGCAACAGGGAACAATGAGCAGTTCTTC. Translation: CASSTATGNNEQFF. Full variable domain (outside the CDR3, taken from reference TRBV7-3 and TRBJ2-1): GAGVSQTPSNKVTEKGKYVELRCDPISGHTALYWYRQSLGQGPEFLIYFQGTGAADDSGLPNDRFFAVRPEGSVSTLKIQRTERGDSAVYLCASSTATGNNEQFFGPGTRLTVL.